These T cell receptor beta chains were read from a single sample in a study of glioma-infiltrating T cells after dendritic cell vaccination. TCRdb's table, derived via immunoSEQ multiplex PCR, lists solely in-frame clones and lacks some. The sample carries around 97,000 clones, roughly 79% recorded once. Material: blood, obtained before dendritic cell vaccination. The receptors here all came from a human donor with glioblastoma. Each CDR3 is given with its conserved first and last residue. The order of the fields is D gene, clone size, J gene, V gene, CDR3 protein, CDR3 DNA. The D gene is left open where the match is weak. Size values are once, few and many counts, or a class for expanded clones, and some rows have none.

d_gene: TRBD1; abundance: .; j_gene: TRBJ1-4; v_gene: TRBV18; CDR3aa: CASSPPTQGEEKLFF; CDR3nt: TGTGCCAGCTCACCACCGACGCAGGGGGAAGAAAAACTGTTTTTT
d_gene: .; abundance: .; j_gene: TRBJ2-2; v_gene: TRBV5-1; CDR3aa: CASSFRGGTGELFF; CDR3nt: TGCGCCAGCAGCTTCAGGGGAGGGACCGGGGAGCTGTTTTTT
d_gene: .; abundance: .; j_gene: TRBJ2-7; v_gene: TRBV6-1; CDR3aa: CASGKGFGEQYF; CDR3nt: TGTGCCAGCGGGAAGGGGTTCGGCGAGCAGTACTTC
d_gene: TRBD1; abundance: .; j_gene: TRBJ2-3; v_gene: TRBV19; CDR3aa: CASNQDRGTDTQYF; CDR3nt: TGTGCCAGTAACCAGGACAGGGGAACAGATACGCAGTATTTT
d_gene: .; abundance: .; j_gene: TRBJ1-2; v_gene: TRBV5-1; CDR3aa: CASSESYGYTF; CDR3nt: TGCGCCAGCAGCGAGTCCTATGGCTACACCTTC
d_gene: TRBD1; abundance: few; j_gene: TRBJ2-1; v_gene: TRBV4-1; CDR3aa: CASSPLVYRDRAPDEQFF; CDR3nt: TGCGCCAGCAGCCCTCTTGTTTACCGGGACAGGGCCCCTGATGAGCAGTTCTTC
d_gene: .; abundance: .; j_gene: TRBJ1-1; v_gene: TRBV4-1; CDR3aa: CASSQSSFREVRAFF; CDR3nt: TGCGCCAGCAGCCAAAGCAGTTTCAGGGAGGTGAGAGCTTTCTTT
d_gene: TRBD1; abundance: once; j_gene: TRBJ2-7; v_gene: TRBV23-1; CDR3aa: CASSPGQGDSYEQYF; CDR3nt: TGCGCCAGCTCTCCGGGACAGGGGGACTCCTACGAGCAGTACTTC
d_gene: TRBD1; abundance: .; j_gene: TRBJ1-1; v_gene: TRBV27; CDR3aa: CASRTGTGGRNTEAFF; CDR3nt: TGTGCCAGCAGAACCGGGACAGGGGGCAGAAACACTGAAGCTTTCTTT
d_gene: .; abundance: .; j_gene: TRBJ2-5; v_gene: TRBV5-1; CDR3aa: CASKPTPRGREETQYF; CDR3nt: TGCGCCAGCAAACCTACACCCCGGGGGCGGGAGGAGACCCAGTACTTC
d_gene: TRBD1; abundance: .; j_gene: TRBJ1-1; v_gene: TRBV2; CDR3aa: CASRVTGGTEAFF; CDR3nt: TGTGCCAGCAGGGTGACAGGGGGCACTGAAGCTTTCTTT
d_gene: TRBD2; abundance: .; j_gene: TRBJ2-3; v_gene: TRBV4-1; CDR3aa: CASSQEIAGVPDTQYF; CDR3nt: TGCGCCAGCAGCCAAGAAATAGCGGGGGTCCCAGATACGCAGTATTTT
d_gene: .; abundance: .; j_gene: TRBJ1-1; v_gene: TRBV9; CDR3aa: CASSPVRGRGLRGFF; CDR3nt: TGTGCCAGCAGCCCTGTCAGGGGCCGCGGGCTTAGGGGTTTCTTT
d_gene: TRBD1; abundance: .; j_gene: TRBJ2-7; v_gene: TRBV5-1; CDR3aa: CASRRDRGLYEQYF; CDR3nt: TGCGCCAGCAGGCGGGACAGGGGGCTGTACGAGCAGTACTTC
d_gene: TRBD1; abundance: .; j_gene: TRBJ1-3; v_gene: TRBV2; CDR3aa: CASEQGRLGNTIYF; CDR3nt: TGTGCCAGCGAACAGGGGCGTCTGGGAAACACCATATATTTT
d_gene: TRBD1; abundance: .; j_gene: TRBJ2-1; v_gene: TRBV6-5; CDR3aa: CASSYGGQIYNEQFF; CDR3nt: TGTGCCAGCAGTTACGGGGGACAGATATACAATGAGCAGTTCTTC
d_gene: .; abundance: .; j_gene: TRBJ1-1; v_gene: TRBV7-8; CDR3aa: CASSLARNYRMNTEAFF; CDR3nt: TGTGCCAGCAGCTTAGCCCGGAATTACAGAATGAACACTGAAGCTTTCTTT
d_gene: .; abundance: .; j_gene: TRBJ1-1; v_gene: TRBV6-1; CDR3aa: CASSPPGSEAFF; CDR3nt: TGTGCCAGCAGTCCACCAGGATCTGAAGCTTTCTTT
d_gene: TRBD1; abundance: once; j_gene: TRBJ2-2; v_gene: TRBV7-9; CDR3aa: CASSPPGQGRVNTGELFF; CDR3nt: TGTGCCAGCAGCCCTCCGGGACAGGGAAGAGTCAACACCGGGGAGCTGTTTTTT
d_gene: .; abundance: .; j_gene: TRBJ2-1; v_gene: TRBV29-1; CDR3aa: CSVDDSRVVQFF; CDR3nt: TGCAGCGTTGATGACAGTCGGGTAGTGCAGTTCTTC
d_gene: .; abundance: .; j_gene: TRBJ1-6; v_gene: TRBV7-6; CDR3aa: CASSSQGPANSPLHF; CDR3nt: TGTGCCAGCAGCTCCCAGGGGCCGGCGAATTCACCCCTCCACTTT
d_gene: .; abundance: .; j_gene: TRBJ2-7; v_gene: TRBV11-1; CDR3aa: CASSIQQQYEQYF; CDR3nt: TGTGCCAGCAGCATACAACAGCAATACGAGCAGTACTTC
d_gene: .; abundance: once; j_gene: TRBJ2-7; v_gene: TRBV10-2; CDR3aa: CASSLGQGTPYEQYF; CDR3nt: TGCGCCAGCAGCCTGGGGCAGGGGACCCCCTACGAGCAGTACTTC
d_gene: .; abundance: .; j_gene: TRBJ1-1; v_gene: TRBV5-1; CDR3aa: CASSLWLQGNTEAFF; CDR3nt: TGCGCCAGCAGCTTGTGGTTACAGGGAAACACTGAAGCTTTCTTT
d_gene: TRBD1; abundance: .; j_gene: TRBJ2-7; v_gene: TRBV29-1; CDR3aa: CSVGDSSHEQYF; CDR3nt: TGCAGCGTTGGGGACAGCTCCCACGAGCAGTACTTC
d_gene: .; abundance: .; j_gene: TRBJ1-1; v_gene: TRBV30; CDR3aa: CAWGGQRDTEAFF; CDR3nt: TGTGCCTGGGGAGGACAGCGAGACACTGAAGCTTTCTTT
d_gene: TRBD1; abundance: once; j_gene: TRBJ1-4; v_gene: TRBV2; CDR3aa: CASSGDRGFSEKLFF; CDR3nt: TGTGCCAGCAGTGGAGACAGGGGTTTTAGTGAAAAACTGTTTTTT
d_gene: TRBD1; abundance: .; j_gene: TRBJ1-6; v_gene: TRBV5-1; CDR3aa: CASSDGTAYNSPLHF; CDR3nt: TGCGCCAGCAGCGACGGGACAGCTTATAATTCACCCCTCCACTTT
d_gene: TRBD2; abundance: .; j_gene: TRBJ2-7; v_gene: TRBV7-2; CDR3aa: CASSLTSGVSYEQYF; CDR3nt: TGTGCCAGCAGTTTAACTAGCGGGGTATCCTACGAGCAGTACTTC
d_gene: .; abundance: few; j_gene: TRBJ1-3; v_gene: TRBV7-2; CDR3aa: CASSLGGAGNTIYF; CDR3nt: TGTGCCAGCAGCTTAGGGGGCGCTGGAAACACCATATATTTT
d_gene: TRBD1; abundance: .; j_gene: TRBJ1-2; v_gene: TRBV4-1; CDR3aa: CASSQDLRDRVIFQGYTF; CDR3nt: TGCGCCAGCAGCCAAGATCTGCGGGACAGGGTTATCTTTCAAGGCTACACCTTC
d_gene: .; abundance: .; j_gene: TRBJ2-6; v_gene: TRBV27; CDR3aa: CASSLSWDNSGANVLTF; CDR3nt: TGTGCCAGCAGTTTATCGTGGGACAACTCTGGGGCCAACGTCCTGACTTTC
d_gene: TRBD1; abundance: few; j_gene: TRBJ1-2; v_gene: TRBV6-6; CDR3aa: CASSLLGQGTYGYTF; CDR3nt: TGTGCCAGCAGCCTCTTGGGACAGGGGACCTATGGCTACACCTTC
d_gene: .; abundance: .; j_gene: TRBJ1-2; v_gene: TRBV7-2; CDR3aa: CASSHDRTYYGYTF; CDR3nt: TGTGCCAGCAGCCACGACAGGACCTACTATGGCTACACCTTC
d_gene: TRBD2; abundance: .; j_gene: TRBJ2-3; v_gene: TRBV7-3; CDR3aa: CASSPASGKDTQYF; CDR3nt: TGTGCCAGCAGCCCCGCTAGCGGGAAAGATACGCAGTATTTT
d_gene: .; abundance: .; j_gene: TRBJ2-7; v_gene: TRBV7-9; CDR3aa: CASLSAAGGDEQYF; CDR3nt: TGTGCCTCGCTTTCGGCGGCAGGAGGAGACGAGCAGTACTTC
d_gene: TRBD2; abundance: .; j_gene: TRBJ2-5; v_gene: TRBV5-1; CDR3aa: CASSSGDAWTSGVQETQYF; CDR3nt: TGCGCCAGCAGCTCAGGGGACGCCTGGACTAGCGGGGTACAAGAGACCCAGTACTTC
d_gene: .; abundance: .; j_gene: TRBJ1-5; v_gene: TRBV19; CDR3aa: CASRRQVDNQPQHF; CDR3nt: TGTGCCAGTAGGCGACAGGTTGACAATCAGCCCCAGCATTTT
d_gene: TRBD2; abundance: .; j_gene: TRBJ2-1; v_gene: TRBV7-2; CDR3aa: CASSSPSGTSGRYNEQFF; CDR3nt: TGTGCCAGCAGCTCCCCTTCCGGGACTAGCGGTCGGTACAATGAGCAGTTCTTC
d_gene: TRBD1; abundance: once; j_gene: TRBJ2-7; v_gene: TRBV7-2; CDR3aa: CASSLALQGATSYEQYF; CDR3nt: TGTGCCAGCAGCTTAGCCCTACAGGGGGCGACCTCCTACGAGCAGTACTTC
d_gene: TRBD1; abundance: .; j_gene: TRBJ2-7; v_gene: TRBV7-2; CDR3aa: CASLTGTGTYEQYF; CDR3nt: TGTGCCAGCTTGACCGGGACAGGAACCTACGAGCAGTACTTC
d_gene: .; abundance: .; j_gene: TRBJ1-2; v_gene: TRBV6-6; CDR3aa: CASSYAARVGYTF; CDR3nt: TGTGCCAGCAGTTACGCCGCCAGGGTCGGCTACACCTTC
d_gene: .; abundance: .; j_gene: TRBJ1-4; v_gene: TRBV13; CDR3aa: CASNTPGEGGATNEKLFF; CDR3nt: TGTGCCAGCAACACCCCGGGGGAGGGGGGTGCAACTAATGAAAAACTGTTTTTT
d_gene: .; abundance: .; j_gene: TRBJ2-3; v_gene: TRBV7-9; CDR3aa: CASSSGDRDTQYF; CDR3nt: TGTGCCAGCAGCTCGGGTGATCGAGATACGCAGTATTTT
d_gene: .; abundance: .; j_gene: TRBJ1-3; v_gene: TRBV13; CDR3aa: CASSTRSSGNTIYF; CDR3nt: TGTGCCAGCAGCACCCGGTCCTCTGGAAACACCATATATTTT
d_gene: TRBD2; abundance: once; j_gene: TRBJ2-2; v_gene: TRBV6-1; CDR3aa: CASSFAGGTIGELFF; CDR3nt: TGTGCCAGCAGTTTCGCGGGGGGGACGATCGGGGAGCTGTTTTTT